These 27 T cell receptor beta chains were sequenced from one sample in a study of blood T cells in healthy people across ages. The second PCR ran about 6 to 12 cycles with a sample-barcoded 5' primer and J-beta primers. TCRdb reprocessed the 5' RACE reads via MiXCR and lists one record per CDR3 protein. The sample carries about 590,000 distinct CDR3 sequences, about 28% recorded once. The sequenced material came from blood. The source of these receptors is a woman aged 80 or over in good health.

Concerning this clonotype itself: A read error may be the cause here, since a much bigger clone is one base away. No conserved phenylalanine or tryptophan ends this CDR3, so it is likely a read error. The chain employs TRBV6-1 and TRBJ2-4; no definite D call. The DNA end favors TRBJ2-7, so the J call may be wrong. The CDR3 contains 11 residues. The germline V gene has CDR1 MNHNS and CDR2 SASEGT. CDR3: CASSEIGEQYY. The CDR3 DNA sequence: TGTGCCAGCAGTGAAATCGGCGAGCAGTACTAC.

At least ten counts were recorded for this clonotype. The rearrangement uses TRBV5-1 and TRBJ2-1, with D perhaps matching TRBD1 or TRBD2 (5 bases each). The CDR3 length is 12 residues. Trimming took 0 bases from V and 9 from J, leaving 7 bases between them. Germline CDR1 is SGHRS and CDR2 is YFSETQ. The CDR3 sequence: CASSLVGTEQFF. CDR3 sequence (DNA): TGCGCCAGCAGCTTGGTCGGGACTGAGCAGTTCTTC.

As to this clonotype: This could be a read error, since a much larger clone is one nucleotide away. The chain is built from TRBV27 and TRBJ1-4; D uncertain. Germline lookup yields CDR1 MNHEY and CDR2 SMNVEV (reference sequence). V lost 5 bases to trimming and J lost 4 bases, with 14 bases between them. The CDR3 contains 15 residues. The CDR3 here is CASSPSGSYNEKLFF. The CDR3 DNA reads TGTGCCAGCAGTCCCTCGGGCAGTTATAATGAAAAACTGTTTTTT.

This clonotype was seen repeatedly, ten times or more. This chain uses TRBV4-2 with TRBJ2-1; 7 nucleotides match TRBD2. CDR1 and CDR2 (germline): LGHNA, YNFKEQ. The CDR3 extends over 16 amino acids. Trimming removed 0 bases from V and 2 bases from J; junction bases left unmatched: 4. For the CDR3, the DNA is TGTGCCAGCAGCCAAGATTCCCGGGGGGCCTACAATGAGCAGTTCTTC. Translation gives CASSQDSRGAYNEQFF.

This clonotype came up a few times. This may arise from a read error, as a much more abundant clone is one base away. The chain uses TRBV10-3 and TRBJ2-3, with 10 bases matching TRBD1. Germline CDR1 and CDR2: ENHRY and SYGVKD. CDR3 length: 15 amino acids. The CDR3 DNA reads as TGTGCGGGGGGGACAGGGGTATCTAGCACAGATACGCAGTATTTT. Residues: CAGGTGVSSTDTQYF.

For this clonotype: The junction differs from germline at one of its ends, possibly a read error. The chain uses TRBV30 and TRBJ2-1; D is unresolved. CDR1 GTSNPN and CDR2 SVGIG come from the germline V gene (reference sequence). The CDR3 covers 11 residues. CDR3 loop: CAWRGYNKQFF. In DNA form, the CDR3 reads TGTGCCTGGAGAGGATACAATAAGCAGTTCTTC.

This clonotype has more than one count but fewer than ten. This chain uses TRBV25-1 with TRBJ1-5; the D gene is possibly TRBD1 (6 bases). Per germline, CDR1 MGHDK and CDR2 SYGVNS. Trimming stripped 8 bases from V and 6 bases from J, with 8 bases between. CDR3 length equals 11 residues. The CDR3 here is CASPRGQPQHF. The CDR3 coding sequence is TGTGCCAGCCCCAGGGGTCAGCCCCAGCATTTT.

The chain links TRBV19 to TRBJ2-2; D is uncertain. There are 16 residues in the CDR3. V was trimmed by 4 bases and J by 0 bases, leaving 12 bases between them. The germline CDR1 and CDR2 sequences are LNHDA and SQIVND (reference sequence). The CDR3 here is CASSRIDRANTGELFF. As DNA, the CDR3 is TGTGCCAGTAGTAGAATTGACCGCGCGAACACCGGGGAGCTGTTTTTT. The full variable domain, its missing parts supplied by reference TRBV19 and TRBJ2-2, is DGGITQSPKYLFRKEGQNVTLSCEQNLNHDAMYWYRQDPGQGLRLIYYSQIVNDFQKGDIAEGYSVSREKKESFPLTVTSAQKNPTAFYLCASSRIDRANTGELFFGEGSRLTVL.

The table lists this clonotype with many counts. For the CDR3, the DNA is TGTGCCAGCAGGACCAATCCGAAGGGGGCTGAAGCTTTCTTT. The encoded protein is CASRTNPKGAEAFF. The genes are TRBV7-2 and TRBJ1-1, with a weak D call TRBD1 (6 bases). V was trimmed by 6 bases and J by 6 bases, leaving 17 bases between them. The germline V gene encodes CDR1 SGHTA and CDR2 FQGNSA. CDR3 length equals 14 residues.

The chain has TRBV11-3 and TRBJ1-1, with 12 bases identical to TRBD1. The germline CDR1 and CDR2 sequences are SGHNT and YENEEA. V was pared by 6 bases and J by 4 bases, with 9 bases of the junction left unmatched. The CDR3 runs 16 residues. CDR3 residues: CASSRDRGLRFTEAFF. The CDR3 bases are TGTGCCAGCAGTAGGGACAGGGGGCTTCGCTTCACTGAAGCTTTCTTT.

Concerning this clonotype: The conserved final phenylalanine or tryptophan is absent from the CDR3, which likely points to a read error. This rearrangement joins TRBV7-8 to TRBJ2-5; weak D call: TRBD2 (6 bases). Germline V gives CDR1 SGHVS, CDR2 FQNEAQ. V lost 2 bases and J 7 bases, leaving 20 bases between the germline ends. CDR3 length: 16 residues. CDR3 sequence (DNA): TGTGCCAGCAGCTTATCTTTGGGACTCGGTGTCACGACCCAGTACTGC. Residues: CASSLSLGLGVTTQYC.

There are many counts of this clonotype. The V call is TRBV28, the J call TRBJ2-4; TRBD2 aligns across 8 bases. CDR3 length: 16 amino acids. The V and J ends lost 4 bases and 6 bases, in that order; junction bases with no gene match: 11. Germline V lookup: CDR1 MDHEN, CDR2 SYDVKM. DNA of the CDR3: TGTGCCAGCAGTTCCTTCCTTTTACGGGGGGGAAACATTCAGTACTTC. Its protein product is CASSSFLLRGGNIQYF.

The V gene is TRBV6-1, the J gene TRBJ1-1; no reliable D call. This CDR3 is built from 15 residues. Looked up from germline, CDR1 is MNHNS and CDR2 is SASEGT. With 2 bases removed from V and 4 bases from J, the gap between germline ends came to 14 bases. The CDR3 DNA sequence: TGTGCCAGCAGTGAATGGGGTGGTGTGGGCACTGAAGCTTTCTTT. Translating it yields CASSEWGGVGTEAFF.

This clonotype was picked up many times. The V gene is TRBV7-2, the J gene TRBJ1-2; a weak D match, TRBD1 (5 bases). The germline V gene has CDR1 SGHTA and CDR2 FQGNSA. The V end lost 5 bases, the J end lost 0 bases, and 10 bases lay between the germline ends. The length of the CDR3 is 14 residues. The CDR3 here is CASSLRQSNYGYTF. Here the CDR3 DNA reads TGTGCCAGCAGCCTCCGACAGTCTAACTATGGCTACACCTTC. Full variable domain (missing parts from reference TRBV7-2 and TRBJ1-2): GAGVSQSPSNKVTEKGKDVELRCDPISGHTALYWYRQSLGQGLEFLIYFQGNSAPDKSGLPSDRFSAERTGGSVSTLTIQRTQQEDSAVYLCASSLRQSNYGYTFGSGTRLTVV.

Comment on this clonotype: One base away lies a much larger clone, so this may be a sequencing read error. The chain combines TRBV20-1 with TRBJ1-2; 7 bases line up with TRBD1. This CDR3 has 12 amino acids. With 5 bases clipped from V and 2 bases from J, the junction kept 2 bases outside the gene matches. Germline CDR1 is DFQATT and CDR2 is SNEGSKA (reference sequence). CDR3 sequence (DNA): TGCAGTGCTGAGACAGGGAACTATGGCTACACCTTC. It is translated as CSAETGNYGYTF.

A single count supports this clonotype. A much larger clone differs from this one at a single base, so this may be a read error. This sequence joins TRBV30 and TRBJ2-3; 11 nucleotides align to TRBD1. With 2 bases clipped from V and 4 bases from J, the junction kept 5 bases outside the gene matches. The CDR3 covers 15 residues. Germline loops: CDR1 GTSNPN, CDR2 SVGIG (reference sequence). The CDR3 loop reads CAWSTGQGGADTQYF. The DNA for the CDR3 is TGTGCCTGGAGTACGGGACAGGGGGGCGCAGATACGCAGTATTTT. The full variable domain, in which reference TRBV30 and TRBJ2-3 provide the parts outside the CDR3, is SQTIHQWPATLVQPVGSPLSLECTVEGTSNPNLYWYRQAAGRGLQLLFYSVGIGQISSEVPQNLSASRPQDRQFILSSKKLLLSDSGFYLCAWSTGQGGADTQYFGPGTRLTVL.

This chain connects TRBV20-1 to TRBJ2-5; D is unresolved. Per germline, CDR1 DFQATT and CDR2 SNEGSKA (reference sequence). V was pared by 2 bases and J by 5 bases, with 12 bases between. CDR3 length: 13 residues. The CDR3 is CSARTSLRETQYF. CDR3 nucleotide sequence: TGCAGTGCTAGAACCTCGCTCCGGGAGACCCAGTACTTC.

This clonotype came up many times. The J gene is TRBJ2-5, the V gene TRBV6-1; D might be TRBD2 (7 bases). The CDR3 sequence is 14 residues long. The V gene lost 0 bases and the J gene lost 5 bases, with 10 bases spanning the gap. The germline CDR1 and CDR2 sequences are MNHNS and SASEGT. The CDR3: CASSEAGGLETQYF. The CDR3 DNA follows: TGTGCCAGCAGTGAAGCCGGGGGGCTGGAGACCCAGTACTTC.

The CDR3 sequence is CSVAGSHEQYF. Written as DNA, the CDR3 is TGCAGCGTTGCGGGATCCCACGAGCAGTACTTC. This chain links TRBV29-1 with TRBJ2-7; a possible D gene is TRBD2 (5 bases). Germline lookup yields CDR1 SQVTM and CDR2 ANQGSEA. The CDR3 length is 11 residues. Trimming left V 4 bases short and J 5 bases short, with 9 bases between.

The CDR3, as DNA: TGTGCCAGCAGATTGGACAGCGCAAGATACGATGAGCAGTACTTC. Its translation: CASRLDSARYDEQYF. J is TRBJ2-4 and V is TRBV7-2; D perhaps matches TRBD1 (6 bases). With 6 bases removed from V and 13 bases from J, the gap between germline ends came to 25 bases. In germline, CDR1 is SGHTA, CDR2 FQGNSA. CDR3 length: 15 residues. The whole variable domain, remainder taken from reference TRBV7-2 and TRBJ2-4, is GAGVSQSPSNKVTEKGKDVELRCDPISGHTALYWYRQSLGQGLEFLIYFQGNSAPDKSGLPSDRFSAERTGGSVSTLTIQRTQQEDSAVYLCASRLDSARYDEQYFGAGTRLSVL.

Turning to this clonotype: A read error may produce the germline difference seen at one junction end. This chain joins TRBV9 and TRBJ1-2; 9 positions match TRBD1. CDR1 SGDLS and CDR2 YYNGEE come from the germline V gene. The CDR3 runs to 13 residues. CDR3 DNA sequence: TGTGCCACCAGCAGGGACAGGGATGGGGGCTACACCTTC. Its translation is CATSRDRDGGYTF. Using reference TRBV9 and TRBJ1-2 for the parts outside the CDR3, the full variable domain is DSGVTQTPKHLITATGQRVTLRCSPRSGDLSVYWYQQSLDQGLQFLIQYYNGEERAKGNILERFSAQQFPDLHSELNLSSLELGDSALYFCATSRDRDGGYTFGSGTRLTVV.

This clonotype has a count of ten or more. This chain joins TRBV20-1 and TRBJ2-5, with D possibly being TRBD2 (6 bases). This CDR3 is 15 amino acids long. Germline V gene sequence: CDR1 DFQATT, CDR2 SNEGSKA (reference sequence). V was shortened by 4 bases and J by 1 base, with 16 bases between the two germline ends. This chain's CDR3 is CSATILGLLQETQYF. The CDR3 DNA follows: TGCAGTGCTACCATCCTTGGACTACTCCAAGAGACCCAGTACTTC.

As concerns this clonotype: Since a much larger clone is just one base distant, this may be a read error. The J gene is TRBJ1-2, the V gene TRBV28; D uncertain. This CDR3 contains 13 residues. V was trimmed by 3 bases and J by 12 bases, leaving 17 bases between them. Germline V gives CDR1 MDHEN, CDR2 SYDVKM. CDR3 amino acids: CASSFTAAGGHTF. The CDR3 DNA sequence: TGTGCCAGCAGTTTCACAGCAGCGGGCGGCCACACCTTC.

This clonotype occurred many times. This chain joins TRBV4-3 and TRBJ1-2; D is perhaps TRBD1 (6 bases). The CDR3 contains 16 residues. V shed 1 base and J shed 0 bases, with 12 bases lying between them. Germline CDR1 LGHNA, CDR2 YSLEER. In nucleotides, the CDR3 is TGCGCCAGCAGCCAAGGAGGGGGAGTCGCTAACTATGGCTACACCTTC. It specifies CASSQGGGVANYGYTF.

This clonotype was picked up many times. The V gene is TRBV28, the J gene TRBJ2-3, with a tentative D call TRBD1 (6 bases). CDR3 length equals 15 residues. CDR1 and CDR2 from the germline V gene are MDHEN and SYDVKM. The V end was cut by 3 bases, the J end by 5 bases, with 15 bases between. The CDR3 coding sequence is TGTGCCAGCAGTTTGGCGCCCAAAGGGGGAGATACGCAGTATTTT. It specifies CASSLAPKGGDTQYF.

Of note for this clonotype: A much larger clone differs by one base, so this may be a read error. CDR3 nucleotides: TGTGCCAGCAGGCTACTGGTTCAAGAGACCCAGTTCTTC. It specifies CASRLLVQETQFF. The V gene is TRBV27, the J gene TRBJ2-5; D is undetermined. The J call may be in error: the DNA end matches TRBJ2-1 better. Germline assignment: CDR1 MNHEY and CDR2 SMNVEV (reference sequence). The CDR3 totals 13 residues.

The V call is TRBV6-2 or TRBV6-3, the J call TRBJ2-6; the match to TRBD1 covers 11 bases. Losses at the gene ends were 8 bases for V and 4 bases for J; bases not matched to a gene: 7. Germline CDR1 is MNHEY and CDR2 is SVGEGT. This CDR3 has 16 amino acids. The CDR3 sequence: CASPRTGGSGANVLTF. The CDR3 bases are TGTGCCAGCCCTCGGACAGGGGGCTCGGGGGCCAACGTCCTGACTTTC.